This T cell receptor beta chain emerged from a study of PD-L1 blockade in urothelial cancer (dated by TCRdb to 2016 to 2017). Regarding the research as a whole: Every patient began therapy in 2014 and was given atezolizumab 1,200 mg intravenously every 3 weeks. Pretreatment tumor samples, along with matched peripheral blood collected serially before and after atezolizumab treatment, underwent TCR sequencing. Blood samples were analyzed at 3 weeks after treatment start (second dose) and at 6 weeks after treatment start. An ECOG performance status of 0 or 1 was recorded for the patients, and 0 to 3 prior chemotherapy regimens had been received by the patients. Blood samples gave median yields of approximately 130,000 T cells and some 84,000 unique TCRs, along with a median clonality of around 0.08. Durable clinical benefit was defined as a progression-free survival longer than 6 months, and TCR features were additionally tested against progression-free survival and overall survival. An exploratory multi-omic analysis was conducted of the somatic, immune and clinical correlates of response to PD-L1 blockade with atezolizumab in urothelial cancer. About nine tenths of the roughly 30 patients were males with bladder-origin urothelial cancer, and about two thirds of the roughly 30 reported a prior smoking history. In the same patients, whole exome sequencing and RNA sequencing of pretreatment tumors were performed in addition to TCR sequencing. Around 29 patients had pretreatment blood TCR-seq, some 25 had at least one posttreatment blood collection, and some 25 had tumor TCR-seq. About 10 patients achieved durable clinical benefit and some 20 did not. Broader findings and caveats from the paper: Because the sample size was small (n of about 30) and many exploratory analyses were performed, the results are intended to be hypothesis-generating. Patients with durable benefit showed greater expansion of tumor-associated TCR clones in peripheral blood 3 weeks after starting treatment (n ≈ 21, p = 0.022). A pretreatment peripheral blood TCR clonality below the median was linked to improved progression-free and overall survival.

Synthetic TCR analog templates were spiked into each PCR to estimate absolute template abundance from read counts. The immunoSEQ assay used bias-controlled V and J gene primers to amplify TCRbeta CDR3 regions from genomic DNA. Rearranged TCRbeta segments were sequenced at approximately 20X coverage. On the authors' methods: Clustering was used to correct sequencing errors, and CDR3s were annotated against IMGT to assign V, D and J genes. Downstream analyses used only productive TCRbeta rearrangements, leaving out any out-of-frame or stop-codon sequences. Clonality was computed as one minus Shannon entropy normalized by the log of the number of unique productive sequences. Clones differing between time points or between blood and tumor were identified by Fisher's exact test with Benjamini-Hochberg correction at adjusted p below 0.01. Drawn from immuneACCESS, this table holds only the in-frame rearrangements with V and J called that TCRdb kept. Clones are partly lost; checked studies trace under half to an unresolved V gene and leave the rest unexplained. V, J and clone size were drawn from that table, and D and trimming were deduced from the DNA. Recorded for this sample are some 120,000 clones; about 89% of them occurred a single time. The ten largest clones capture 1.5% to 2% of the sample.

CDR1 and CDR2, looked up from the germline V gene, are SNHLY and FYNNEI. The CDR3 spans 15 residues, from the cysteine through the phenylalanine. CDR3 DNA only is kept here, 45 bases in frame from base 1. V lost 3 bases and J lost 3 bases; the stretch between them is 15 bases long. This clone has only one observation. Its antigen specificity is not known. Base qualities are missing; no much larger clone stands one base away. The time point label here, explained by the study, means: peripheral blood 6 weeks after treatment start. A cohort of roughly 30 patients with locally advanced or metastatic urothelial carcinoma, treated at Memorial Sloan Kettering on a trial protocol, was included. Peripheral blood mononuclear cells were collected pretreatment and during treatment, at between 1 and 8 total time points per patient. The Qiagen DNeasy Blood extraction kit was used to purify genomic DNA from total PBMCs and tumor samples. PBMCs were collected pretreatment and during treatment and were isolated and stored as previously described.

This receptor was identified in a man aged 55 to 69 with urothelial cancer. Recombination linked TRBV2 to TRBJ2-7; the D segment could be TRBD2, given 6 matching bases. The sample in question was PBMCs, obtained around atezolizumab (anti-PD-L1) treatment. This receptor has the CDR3 CASSEGGSEGYEQYF. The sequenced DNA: TGTGCCAGCAGTGAGGGGGGTTCCGAGGGCTACGAGCAGTACTTC.